This T cell receptor (beta chain) was documented in a study of cytotoxic CD8 clonotypes in ibrutinib-treated CLL. Per the germline V gene, CDR1 is GTSNPN and CDR2 is SVGIG (reference sequence). Losses at the gene ends were 8 bases for V and 0 bases for J; bases not matched to a gene: 5. CDR3 length: 13 residues. Profiling relied on immunoSEQ multiplex PCR, and the TCRdb table lists in-frame clones only, not all of them. The repertoire includes some 300,000 clones, about 80% of them detected once, and roughly 6.3% sits in the top ten. The material was PBMCs, obtained before ibrutinib treatment. The receptor's source is a human donor with chronic lymphocytic leukemia. This sequence joins TRBV30 and TRBJ2-3; the match to TRBD2 covers 7 bases. The CDR3 here is CAGLADSTDTQYF. The CDR3 nucleotides are TGTGCCGGGCTAGCGGATAGCACAGATACGCAGTATTTT.